The 7 T cell receptor beta chains below all came from one sample that was sequenced in a study of cytomegalovirus exposure and HLA in healthy donors. The PCR had 60 Vbeta and 13 Jbeta primers. Generated by immunoSEQ multiplex PCR, the TCRdb table keeps only in-frame clones and is missing some. There are about 120,000 clones in the sample; 60% to 80% occur only once, and around 4% lies in the top ten. Sequenced input: PBMCs. These receptors were obtained from a man between 25 and 39 years old in good health and CMV-seronegative.

J is TRBJ2-3 and V is TRBV4-1, with D possibly TRBD2 on 6 matching bases. This CDR3 has 14 amino acids. Trimming left V 0 bases short and J 5 bases short, with 9 bases between. The germline V gene encodes CDR1 MGHRA and CDR2 YSYEKL. The CDR3 protein is CASSQEGGIDTQYF. The CDR3 DNA reads TGCGCCAGCAGCCAAGAGGGGGGTATAGATACGCAGTATTTT.

V is TRBV11-2 and J is TRBJ1-2, with a tentative D call TRBD1 (6 bases). This CDR3 spans 13 amino acids. The V gene lost 3 bases and the J gene lost 2 bases, with 7 bases spanning the gap. Germline lookup yields CDR1 SGHAT and CDR2 FQNNGV. CDR3 bases: TGTGCCAGCAGCTTTGGACAGAACTATGGCTACACCTTC. Amino acids: CASSFGQNYGYTF.

This clone has a handful of counts. The germline gene is not matched at one end of the junction; a read error may be the cause. This sample also contains other DNA sequences that code for the same CDR3. V gene TRBV7-8 combines with J gene TRBJ2-7; tentative D call: TRBD1 (6 bases). Germline loops: CDR1 SGHVS, CDR2 FQNEAQ. The CDR3 is 13 residues long. The CDR3 nucleotides read TGTGCTAGCAGGCAGGGGCCGGCCTACGAGCAGTACTTC. The encoded protein is CASRQGPAYEQYF.

The CDR3 sequence: CASANDREYGYTF. The CDR3 nucleotides are TGTGCCAGCGCTAATGACAGGGAGTATGGCTACACCTTC. The chain has TRBV7-8 and TRBJ1-2; TRBD1 matches at 7 bases. The CDR3 extends over 13 amino acids. V shed 8 bases and J 5 bases; nucleotides not matched to a gene: 8. CDR1 is SGHVS, CDR2 FQNEAQ, per germline.

About this clone itself: Germline and junction disagree at one end, which may indicate a read error. The chain recombines TRBV7-9 with TRBJ2-7; no reliable D call. This CDR3 has 13 residues. From germline, CDR1 is SEHNR and CDR2 FQNEAQ (reference sequence). CDR3 sequence (DNA): TGTTCCAGCAGCTTATCCGGCTCCTACGAGCAGTACTTC. Protein: CSSSLSGSYEQYF.

The chain recombines TRBV6-1 with TRBJ1-2, with 9 nucleotides matching TRBD1. Germline loops: CDR1 MNHNS, CDR2 SASEGT. V shed 4 bases, J shed 7 bases, and the junction held 7 bases outside the gene matches. CDR3 length: 14 residues. CDR3: CASSARGQGFGYTF. The CDR3, as DNA: TGTGCCAGCAGTGCCCGTGGACAGGGGTTTGGCTACACCTTC.

The table lists this clone with a few counts. The V and J genes are TRBV14 and TRBJ2-7; a weak D match, TRBD1 (6 bases). Germline CDR1 SGHDN, CDR2 FVKESK. The CDR3 consists of 14 residues. V was cut by 0 bases and J by 2 bases, with 8 bases left in between. The CDR3 region is CASSQDWTAYEQYF. CDR3 nucleotides: TGTGCCAGCAGCCAAGATTGGACAGCCTACGAGCAGTACTTC.